This T cell receptor (beta chain) is drawn from a study of T cell responses to AZD1222 COVID-19 vaccine. Study results and limitations: Spike-spanning, vaccine-associated CD4 TCRs were dominant at 160-218 and 743-854. Sampling captured repertoires only after the peak T cell response.

As to this clone: The antigen is undetermined.

The V gene's germline CDR1 is MNHEY and CDR2 SVGAGI. V lost 0 bases and J 4 bases, leaving 12 bases between the germline ends. The CDR3 runs 15 residues. The data were produced by immunoSEQ multiplex PCR, yet TCRdb's version contains in-frame clones alone and is incomplete. Here the sample spans over 150,000 clones, approximately 90% being singletons. The origin of this receptor is an adult in good health. The specimen comprised peripheral blood, sampled on day 0 of AZD1222 vaccination. This rearrangement joins TRBV6-5 to TRBJ1-2; D is undetermined. DNA of the CDR3: TGTGCCAGCAGTTACTCGGGTGAGGGCCTCTATGGCTACACCTTC. Residues: CASSYSGEGLYGYTF.